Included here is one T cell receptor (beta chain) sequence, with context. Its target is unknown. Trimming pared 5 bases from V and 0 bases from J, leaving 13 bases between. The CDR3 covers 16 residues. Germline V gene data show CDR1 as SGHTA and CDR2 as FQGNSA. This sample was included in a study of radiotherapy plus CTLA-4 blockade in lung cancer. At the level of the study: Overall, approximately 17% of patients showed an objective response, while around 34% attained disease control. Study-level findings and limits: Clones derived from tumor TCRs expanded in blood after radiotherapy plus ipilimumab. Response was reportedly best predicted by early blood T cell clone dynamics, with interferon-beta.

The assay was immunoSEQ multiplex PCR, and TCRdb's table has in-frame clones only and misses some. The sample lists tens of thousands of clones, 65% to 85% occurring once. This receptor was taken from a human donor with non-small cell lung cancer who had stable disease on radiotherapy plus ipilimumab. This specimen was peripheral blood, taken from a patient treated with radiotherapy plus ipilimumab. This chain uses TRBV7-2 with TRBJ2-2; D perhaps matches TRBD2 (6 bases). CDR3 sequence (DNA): TGTGCCAGCAGCAGGGACTCCTCCGCGAACACCGGGGAGCTGTTTTTT. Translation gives CASSRDSSANTGELFF.